This T cell receptor beta chain was identified during a study of blood T cell repertoires in COVID-19. Method: immunoSEQ multiplex PCR; TCRdb's copy keeps in-frame clones and lacks some. The sample records fewer than 500,000 clones, about 90% being singletons. The CDR3 runs 18 residues. V gave up 1 base and J gave up 0 bases, with 17 bases separating them. Germline CDR1 reads SGHVS; CDR2 reads FNYEAQ. The rearrangement joins TRBV7-6 to TRBJ2-3; a possible D gene is TRBD2 (6 bases). What was sequenced was peripheral blood. The sequence was collected from a man aged 18 to 35 with COVID-19, enrolled during active disease. The CDR3 reads CASSLESPGAGSTDTQYF. The CDR3 coding sequence is TGTGCCAGCAGCTTAGAATCCCCTGGGGCGGGGAGCACAGATACGCAGTATTTT.